The 19 T cell receptor beta chains given below trace back to one sample, sequenced in a study of T cell responses to AZD1222 COVID-19 vaccine. Repertoires were generated with immunoSEQ multiplex PCR, while TCRdb's copy carries only in-frame clones and drops some. The sample lists roughly 69,000 clones, around 80% occurring once. The sample in question was peripheral blood, obtained 28 days after the second AZD1222 dose. These receptors came from an adult who received the AZD1222 COVID-19 vaccine.

This clone has a single count. The chain recombines TRBV24-1 with TRBJ2-2; D might be TRBD1 or TRBD2, each matching 6 bases. Germline V lookup: CDR1 KGHDR, CDR2 SFDVKD. The CDR3 has 15 amino acids. Between the trimmed V and J ends, which lost 9 bases and 1 base, there was a span of 14 bases. CDR3 region: CATSPGGQNTGELFF. The CDR3 nucleotides read TGTGCCACCTCGCCCGGGGGCCAGAACACCGGGGAGCTGTTTTTT.

V is TRBV7-6 and J is TRBJ1-3; D possibly corresponds to TRBD1 (5 bases). Between the trimmed V and J ends, which lost 0 bases and 0 bases, there was a span of 12 bases. Germline V lookup: CDR1 SGHVS, CDR2 FNYEAQ. This CDR3 region has 17 residues. In nucleotides, the CDR3 is TGTGCCAGCAGCTTAGCGGGTAGGGGACTCTCTGGAAACACCATATATTTT. It specifies CASSLAGRGLSGNTIYF.

This clone was recorded once. The chain has TRBV3-1 (or the pseudogene TRBV3-2) and TRBJ1-1, with TRBD1 matching over 7 bases. The germline gives CDR1 LGHDT, CDR2 YNNKEL (reference sequence). V was clipped by 3 bases and J by 0 bases; unmatched bases: 4. This CDR3 comprises 15 residues. CDR3 region: CASSHRGQVNTEAFF. For the CDR3, the DNA is TGTGCCAGCAGCCACCGCGGACAGGTGAACACTGAAGCTTTCTTT.

J is TRBJ1-1 and V is TRBV5-5; weak D call: TRBD1 (6 bases). This CDR3 comprises 15 residues. Germline CDR1 SGHKS, CDR2 YYEKEE (reference sequence). The ends were cut back, 2 bases at V and 0 bases at J, with 11 bases in the middle. Here the CDR3 reads CASSFTGNLNTEAFF. The DNA for the CDR3 is TGTGCCAGCAGCTTTACAGGGAACCTGAACACTGAAGCTTTCTTT.

This clone was counted once. The V and J genes are TRBV9 and TRBJ2-1; a possible D gene is TRBD1 (6 bases). CDR1 and CDR2 (germline): SGDLS, YYNGEE. The CDR3 loop spans 15 amino acids. Trimming removed 3 bases from V and 7 bases from J, with 17 bases in between. CDR3 loop: CASSAQGYRGNEQFF. DNA of the CDR3: TGTGCCAGCAGCGCTCAGGGGTACAGAGGTAATGAGCAGTTCTTC.

The table lists this clone with a count of one. The V and J genes are TRBV12-3 or TRBV12-4 and TRBJ1-1; weak D call: TRBD1 (6 bases). Trimming stripped 3 bases from V and 11 bases from J, with 13 bases between. The CDR3 length is 12 residues. CDR3 sequence reads: CASSLNRARAFF. DNA of the CDR3: TGTGCCAGCAGTTTGAACAGGGCCCGGGCTTTCTTT.

J is TRBJ2-2 and V is TRBV2, with D possibly matching TRBD2 (6 bases). The germline CDR1 and CDR2 sequences are SNHLY and FYNNEI. V gave up 3 bases and J gave up 5 bases, with 13 bases separating them. CDR3 size: 15 residues. The CDR3 nucleotides are TGTGCCAGCAGTGAGAGGGGAGGAGGGACCGGGGAGCTGTTTTTT. Translation gives CASSERGGGTGELFF.

The chain couples TRBV7-9 to TRBJ1-2, with 8 bases matching TRBD1. V lost 2 bases to trimming and J lost 6 bases; unmatched junction nucleotides: 8. In germline, CDR1 is SEHNR, CDR2 FQNEAQ (reference sequence). The CDR3 is 15 residues long. The CDR3 DNA follows: TGTGCCAGCAGCTTACTATCCTCCAGGGGGCATGGCTACACCTTC. Its translation is CASSLLSSRGHGYTF.

The chain couples TRBV7-2 to TRBJ2-7, with D possibly being TRBD1 (6 bases). The CDR3 runs to 13 residues. Trimming took 3 bases from V and 2 from J, leaving 8 bases between them. CDR1 is SGHTA and CDR2 is FQGNSA in the germline V gene. The CDR3 DNA reads as TGTGCCAGCAGCTTTTACAGGGCCTACGAGCAGTACTTC. Amino acid sequence: CASSFYRAYEQYF. The full variable domain, its missing parts supplied by reference TRBV7-2 and TRBJ2-7, is GAGVSQSPSNKVTEKGKDVELRCDPISGHTALYWYRQSLGQGLEFLIYFQGNSAPDKSGLPSDRFSAERTGGSVSTLTIQRTQQEDSAVYLCASSFYRAYEQYFGPGTRLTVT.

The gene calls are TRBV30 and TRBJ1-2, with 8 bases identical to TRBD1. The CDR3 has 14 residues. Unmatched junction bases numbered 8, after V lost 2 bases and J lost 6 bases. The germline CDR1 and CDR2 sequences are GTSNPN and SVGIG (reference sequence). As DNA, the CDR3 is TGTGCCTGGAGTCCAGGGGGCGCCTTGGATGGCTACACCTTC. It codes for CAWSPGGALDGYTF.

This chain joins TRBV19 and TRBJ1-3; TRBD1 is a possible D gene (6 bases). CDR3 length equals 16 residues. Germline CDR1 LNHDA, CDR2 SQIVND (reference sequence). The V end lost 4 bases, the J end lost 1 base, and 14 bases lay between the germline ends. The DNA for the CDR3 is TGTGCCAGTAGTAACAACAGGGTTGGTTCTGGAAACACCATATATTTT. Translated: CASSNNRVGSGNTIYF. The full variable domain, completed using reference TRBV19 and TRBJ1-3, is DGGITQSPKYLFRKEGQNVTLSCEQNLNHDAMYWYRQDPGQGLRLIYYSQIVNDFQKGDIAEGYSVSREKKESFPLTVTSAQKNPTAFYLCASSNNRVGSGNTIYFGEGSWLTVV.

To note about this clone: The same CDR3 arises from other DNA sequences in this sample as well. This chain uses TRBV18 with TRBJ1-6; no firm D call. V shed 3 bases and J shed 7 bases, with 7 bases lying between them. The CDR3 has 13 amino acids. CDR1 KGHSH and CDR2 LQKENI come from the germline V gene. The DNA of the CDR3 is TGTGCCAGCTCACCGGACCCGAATTCACCCCTCCACTTT. This encodes CASSPDPNSPLHF.

V gene TRBV4-3 combines with J gene TRBJ1-6; TRBD1 agrees at 7 bases. V lost 4 bases and J lost 13; bases outside the gene matches: 10. Per the germline V gene, CDR1 is LGHNA and CDR2 is YSLEER. This CDR3 has 14 residues. The DNA for the CDR3 is TGCGCCAGCAGCCGCGACGGAGGAGGGGGCCCCCTCCACTTT. Protein: CASSRDGGGGPLHF.

J is TRBJ1-4 and V is TRBV5-1, with a tentative D call TRBD1 (6 bases). The length of the CDR3 is 17 residues. From germline, CDR1 is SGHRS and CDR2 YFSETQ. With 2 bases removed from V and 5 bases from J, the gap between germline ends came to 19 bases. CDR3 loop: CASSFERGMTGNEKLFF. The CDR3 DNA reads TGCGCCAGCAGCTTTGAGAGGGGGATGACTGGAAATGAAAAACTGTTTTTT.

CDR3 DNA: TGTGCCAGCAGCTTAGTCCCCTCCGACAGGGAGTCGAGAAACACCATATATTTT. Its protein is CASSLVPSDRESRNTIYF. V usage is TRBV11-3 and J usage is TRBJ1-3; TRBD1 matches at 7 bases. CDR1 is SGHNT and CDR2 is YENEEA in the germline V gene. The CDR3 spans 18 residues. The V segment lost 1 base and the J segment 5 bases; nucleotides outside the gene matches: 14. The whole variable domain, filled in from reference TRBV11-3 and TRBJ1-3, reads EAGVVQSPRYKIIEKKQPVAFWCNPISGHNTLYWYLQNLGQGPELLIRYENEEAVDDSQLPKDRFSAERLKGVDSTLKIQPAELGDSAVYLCASSLVPSDRESRNTIYFGEGSWLTVV.

V gene TRBV9 combines with J gene TRBJ2-7; D is unclear. Germline loops: CDR1 SGDLS, CDR2 YYNGEE. V lost 7 bases and J lost 0, with 8 bases in between. This CDR3 has 12 residues. In nucleotides, the CDR3 is TGTGCCAGCGGGTCCCACTCCTACGAGCAGTACTTC. Translating gives CASGSHSYEQYF.

The chain employs TRBV30 and TRBJ2-1, with 9 bases aligning to TRBD1. Trimming took 2 bases from V and 6 from J; bases not matched to a gene: 8. The CDR3 totals 15 residues. CDR1 and CDR2 from the germline V gene are GTSNPN and SVGIG (reference sequence). CDR3 amino acids: CAWSPGQGNPNEQFF. CDR3 DNA sequence: TGTGCCTGGAGTCCAGGACAGGGGAATCCCAATGAGCAGTTCTTC.

The chain employs TRBV29-1 and TRBJ2-3; 8 nucleotides align to TRBD2. Germline CDR1 is SQVTM and CDR2 is ANQGSEA. The CDR3 consists of 15 residues. V lost 6 bases and J lost 2; bases outside the gene matches: 10. The CDR3 region is CSVPKRGGFTDTQYF. The CDR3 nucleotides read TGCAGCGTACCCAAACGGGGGGGGTTCACAGATACGCAGTATTTT.

V and J are TRBV5-6 and TRBJ2-1, with a weak D call TRBD2 (6 bases). Germline CDR1 and CDR2: SGHDT and YYEEEE. This CDR3 region has 11 residues. V was shortened by 2 bases and J by 10 bases, with 7 bases between the two germline ends. The CDR3: CASSFREEQFF. CDR3 nucleotides: TGTGCCAGCAGCTTCCGGGAGGAGCAGTTCTTC.